The TCR beta chain described here comes from a study of blood T cell repertoires in COVID-19. Study context: T cells, B-cell-depleted T cells, or PBMCs supplied cDNA or gDNA.

V trimming: 5 bases; J trimming: 6 bases; junction bases outside the gene matches: 5. CDR1 and CDR2 from the germline V gene are SSHAT and FNYEAQ (reference sequence). The CDR3 has 16 amino acids. Under the authors' procedure: Amplified reference gene primers provided the basis for estimating nucleated cell counts. Libraries were prepared by immunoSEQ multiplex PCR; TCRdb keeps only in-frame clonotypes and omits some of them. V, J and clone size derive from that table, while D and trimming were established from the DNA sequence. Of 250,000 or so clones listed, about 73% are singletons. The source of this sequence is a woman aged 80 or older with acute or convalescent COVID-19. The rearrangement joins TRBV7-7 to TRBJ2-2, with 14 bases identical to TRBD2. The sample taken for sequencing was peripheral blood. The CDR3: CASSLGTSGSPGELFF. The CDR3 DNA reads as TGTGCCAGCAGCCTCGGGACTAGCGGGAGCCCCGGGGAGCTGTTTTTT.